This TCR beta chain was observed in a study of T cells in Graves' hyperthyroidism and ophthalmopathy. Amplified regions were TCR beta CDR3 sequences from RNA transcripts. The primer set for the first-round RT-PCR of the TCR CDR3 was HTBI. TCRdb ran MiXCR on the multiplex PCR reads and lists one entry per CDR3 protein. The sample holds over 300,000 distinct CDR3 sequences, around 13% seen once. This clonotype was detected ten times or more. An absence of ophthalmopathy progression within 18 months meant stable Graves' hyperthyroidism. Each patient was aged 18 to 65 and had newly diagnosed hyperthyroidism of under 2 months' duration. Every diagnosis used clinical symptoms, serum thyroxine and TRAb, thyroid ultrasound and orbital computed tomography. The sample comprised blood. The source is a woman aged 60-70 years with Graves' hyperthyroidism.

CDR3 sequence reads: CASLFGAEAFF. Written as DNA, the CDR3 is TGTGCCAGCCTTTTCGGAGCTGAAGCTTTCTTT. The rearrangement joins TRBV6-2 or TRBV6-3 to TRBJ1-1; D gene uncertain. CDR1 and CDR2 from the germline V gene are MNHEY and SVGEGT. V lost 8 bases and J 6 bases, leaving 10 bases between the germline ends. This CDR3 has 11 amino acids.